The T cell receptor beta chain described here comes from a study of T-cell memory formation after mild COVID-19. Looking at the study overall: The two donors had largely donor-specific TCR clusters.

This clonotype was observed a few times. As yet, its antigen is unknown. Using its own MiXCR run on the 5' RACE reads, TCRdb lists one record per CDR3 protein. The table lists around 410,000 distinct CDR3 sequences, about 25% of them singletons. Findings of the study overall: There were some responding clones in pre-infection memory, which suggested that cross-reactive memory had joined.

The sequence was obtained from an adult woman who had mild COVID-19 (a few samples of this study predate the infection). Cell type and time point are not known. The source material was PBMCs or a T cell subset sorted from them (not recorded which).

Here the CDR3 DNA reads TGTGCCAGCACCCCGGACGGGGCGTTCCAAGAGACCCAGTACTTC. Protein sequence: CASTPDGAFQETQYF. This chain uses TRBV2 with TRBJ2-5, with D possibly being TRBD1 or TRBD2 (5 bases each). Germline V lookup: CDR1 SNHLY, CDR2 FYNNEI. V was pared by 7 bases and J by 1 base, with 16 bases between. The CDR3 sequence is 15 residues long.